This T cell receptor (beta chain) was observed in a study of graft-versus-host responses after intestinal transplantation. The overall study: Recipients had multivisceral, liver-intestinal, or isolated intestinal transplants. Study-wide points: Recipient bone marrow held GvH clones, some seen earlier in ileum or blood.

Concerning this clone: Its antigen is unidentified.

Researchers processed graft tissue to release intraepithelial and lamina propria lymphocytes. TCRdb's copy holds only in-frame clones and misses some; the assay was immunoSEQ multiplex PCR. The sample lists nearly 30,000 clones; 80% were seen once. CDR1 and CDR2 from the germline V gene are SGHNT and YYREEE (reference sequence). The V end was cut by 0 bases, the J end by 0 bases, with 11 bases between. The CDR3 spans 16 residues. This TCR came from a human patient who received an intestinal transplant, so some T cells may come from the graft donor. Here the sequenced sample was ileum tissue, taken 98 days after intestinal transplantation. The chain joins TRBV5-4 to TRBJ2-3; no definite D call. CDR3 in amino acids: CASSLAWESSTDTQYF. The CDR3 DNA is TGTGCCAGCAGCTTGGCCTGGGAATCTAGCACAGATACGCAGTATTTT.